This TCR beta chain emerged from a study of T cell repertoires in cytomegalovirus infection. The overall study: The authors used CMV epitopes that were HLA-C-restricted (recently identified) and HLA-B-restricted (well studied). Indications of both CMV infection and matching HLA type were provided by public TCR beta signatures. Regarding the study as a whole: Pooled public TCR beta family frequency picked out CMV carriers with the relevant HLA.

Via MiXCR, TCRdb re-called the reads, giving one row per CDR3 protein. The sample yields some 560,000 distinct CDR3 sequences, under 45% seen once. CDR1 and CDR2 from the germline V gene are SEHNR and FQNEAQ (reference sequence). This CDR3 has 14 residues. Trimming removed 2 bases from V and 4 bases from J; junction bases left unmatched: 3. This clonotype was detected a few times. Its matching antigen is unknown. The source material was cultured PBMCs, sampled from culture after CMV antigen stimulation. The TCR originated in a human donor in good health (CMV status not recorded). Some clones in this sample may be carry-over from other donors' samples. J is TRBJ2-5 and V is TRBV7-9; 8 positions agree with TRBD2. The CDR3 spells CASSLTLAGETQYF. CDR3 sequence (DNA): TGTGCCAGCAGCTTAACTCTAGCGGGAGAGACCCAGTACTTC.